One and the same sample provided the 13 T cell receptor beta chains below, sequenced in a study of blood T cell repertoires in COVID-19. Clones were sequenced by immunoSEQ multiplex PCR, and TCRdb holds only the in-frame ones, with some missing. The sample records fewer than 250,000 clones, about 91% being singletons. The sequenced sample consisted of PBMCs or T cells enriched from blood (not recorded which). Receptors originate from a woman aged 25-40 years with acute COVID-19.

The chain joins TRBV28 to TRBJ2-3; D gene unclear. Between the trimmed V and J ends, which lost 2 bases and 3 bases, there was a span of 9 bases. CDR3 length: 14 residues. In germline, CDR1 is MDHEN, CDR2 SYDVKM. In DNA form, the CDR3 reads TGTGCCAGCAGTTTAGGGCAGACGACAGATACGCAGTATTTT. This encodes CASSLGQTTDTQYF.

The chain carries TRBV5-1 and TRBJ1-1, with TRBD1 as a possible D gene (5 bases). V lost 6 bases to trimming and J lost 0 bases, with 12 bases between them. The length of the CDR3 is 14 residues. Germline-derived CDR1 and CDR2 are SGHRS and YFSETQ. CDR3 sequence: CASKQGGLNTEAFF. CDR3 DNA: TGCGCCAGCAAGCAGGGTGGACTGAACACTGAAGCTTTCTTT.

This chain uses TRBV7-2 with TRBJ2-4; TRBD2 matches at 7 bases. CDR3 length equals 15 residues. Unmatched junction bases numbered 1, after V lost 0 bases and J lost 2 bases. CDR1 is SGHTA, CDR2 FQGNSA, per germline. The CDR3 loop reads CASSLAGGSKNIQYF. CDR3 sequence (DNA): TGTGCCAGCAGCTTAGCGGGGGGGTCCAAAAACATTCAGTACTTC. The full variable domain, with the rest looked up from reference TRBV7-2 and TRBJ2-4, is GAGVSQSPSNKVTEKGKDVELRCDPISGHTALYWYRQSLGQGLEFLIYFQGNSAPDKSGLPSDRFSAERTGGSVSTLTIQRTQQEDSAVYLCASSLAGGSKNIQYFGAGTRLSVL.

The chain's CDR3 is CASSIRRQGSGNTIYF. CDR3 in DNA: TGTGCCAGCAGCATTAGAAGACAGGGCTCTGGAAACACCATATATTTT. V usage is TRBV5-5 and J usage is TRBJ1-3; TRBD1 aligns across 7 bases. The CDR3 runs to 16 residues. With 4 bases clipped from V and 0 bases from J, the junction kept 7 bases outside the gene matches. Germline V gene sequence: CDR1 SGHKS, CDR2 YYEKEE (reference sequence).

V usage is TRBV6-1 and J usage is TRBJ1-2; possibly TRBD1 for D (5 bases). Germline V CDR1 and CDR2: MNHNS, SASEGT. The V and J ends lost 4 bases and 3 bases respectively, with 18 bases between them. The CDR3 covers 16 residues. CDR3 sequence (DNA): TGTGCCAGCAGTGCCAATTTCAGGGTGGTAGACTATGGCTACACCTTC. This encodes CASSANFRVVDYGYTF.

In nucleotides, the CDR3 is TGTGCCAGCAGTTATCAGGGCAGGGAAGGGGGCTACACCTTC. It yields the protein CASSYQGREGGYTF. The chain has TRBV6-5 and TRBJ1-2, with D perhaps TRBD1 (5 bases). Germline CDR1 MNHEY, CDR2 SVGAGI. The V end lost 3 bases, the J end lost 8 bases, and 16 bases lay between the germline ends. CDR3 length equals 14 residues.

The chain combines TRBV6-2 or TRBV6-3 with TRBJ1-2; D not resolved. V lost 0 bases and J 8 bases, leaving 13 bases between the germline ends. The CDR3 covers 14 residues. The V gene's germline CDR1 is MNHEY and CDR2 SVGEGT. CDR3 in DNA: TGTGCCAGCAGTTACTCGCAGCCCCTGGAGGGCTACACCTTC. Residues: CASSYSQPLEGYTF.

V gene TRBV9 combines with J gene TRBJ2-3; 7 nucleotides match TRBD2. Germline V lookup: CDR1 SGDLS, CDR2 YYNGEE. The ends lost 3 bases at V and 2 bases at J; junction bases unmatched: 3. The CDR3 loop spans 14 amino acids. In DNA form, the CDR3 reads TGTGCCAGCAGCGGGAGCGGGGCCACAGATACGCAGTATTTT. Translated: CASSGSGATDTQYF.

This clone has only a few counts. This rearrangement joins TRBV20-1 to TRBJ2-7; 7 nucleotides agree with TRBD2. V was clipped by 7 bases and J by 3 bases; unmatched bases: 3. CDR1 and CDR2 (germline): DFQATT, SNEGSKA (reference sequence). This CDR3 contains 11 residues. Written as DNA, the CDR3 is TGCAGTGTGCGGGACTACTACGAGCAGTACTTC. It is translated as CSVRDYYEQYF.

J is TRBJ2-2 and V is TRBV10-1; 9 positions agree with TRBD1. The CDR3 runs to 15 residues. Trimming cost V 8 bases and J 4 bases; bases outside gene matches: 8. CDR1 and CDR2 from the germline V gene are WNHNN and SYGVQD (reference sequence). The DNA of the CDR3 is TGCGCCAGCTCGAAAGACAGGGGGATCACCGGGGAGCTGTTTTTT. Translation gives CASSKDRGITGELFF.

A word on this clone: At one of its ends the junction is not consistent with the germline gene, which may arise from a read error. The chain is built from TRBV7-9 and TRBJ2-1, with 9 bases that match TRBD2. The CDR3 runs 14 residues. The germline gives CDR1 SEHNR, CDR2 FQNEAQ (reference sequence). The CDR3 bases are TGTGTCAGCGGGGGGTCGGCAGGAGGTGGTGAGCAGTTCTTC. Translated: CVSGGSAGGGEQFF.

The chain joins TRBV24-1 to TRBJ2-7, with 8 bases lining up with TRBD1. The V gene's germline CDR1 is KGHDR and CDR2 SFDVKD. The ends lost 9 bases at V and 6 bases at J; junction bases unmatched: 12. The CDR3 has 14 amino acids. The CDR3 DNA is TGTGCCACCGGATCCCCGGGACAGGTAAGCGAGCAGTACTTC. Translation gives CATGSPGQVSEQYF.

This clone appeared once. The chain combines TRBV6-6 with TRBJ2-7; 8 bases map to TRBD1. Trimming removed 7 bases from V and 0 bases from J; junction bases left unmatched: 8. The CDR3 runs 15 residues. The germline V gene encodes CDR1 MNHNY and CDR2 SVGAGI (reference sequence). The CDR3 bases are TGTGCCAGCACTCCGACAGGGGCTAGCTCCTACGAGCAGTACTTC. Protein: CASTPTGASSYEQYF.